The sequence of this T cell receptor beta chain was determined in a study of control samples from healthy donors and cancer patients. Data came from immunoSEQ multiplex PCR; TCRdb stores just in-frame clones and leaves some out. The sample consists of about 120,000 clones, approximately 90% of them appearing once. With 3 bases removed from V and 6 bases from J, the gap between germline ends came to 3 bases. The CDR3 runs to 10 residues. Germline V gene lookup returns CDR1 WSHSY and CDR2 SAAADI. Input material: blood. This receptor was taken from a man in his forties in good health. The rearrangement links TRBV10-2 to TRBJ2-7; no clear D gene. The CDR3 protein is CASSDREQYF. The CDR3 coding sequence is TGCGCCAGCAGTGATCGCGAGCAGTACTTC.